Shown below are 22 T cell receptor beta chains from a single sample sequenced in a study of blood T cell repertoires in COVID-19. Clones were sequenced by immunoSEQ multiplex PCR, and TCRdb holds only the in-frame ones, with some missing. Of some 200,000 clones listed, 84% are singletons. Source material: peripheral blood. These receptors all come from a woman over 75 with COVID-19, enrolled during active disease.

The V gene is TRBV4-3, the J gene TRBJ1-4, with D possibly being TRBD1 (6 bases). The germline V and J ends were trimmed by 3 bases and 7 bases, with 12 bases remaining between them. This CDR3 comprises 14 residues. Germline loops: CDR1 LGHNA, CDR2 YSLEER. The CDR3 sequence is CASSQGALGEKLFF. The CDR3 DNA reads TGCGCCAGCAGCCAGGGGGCCTTGGGTGAAAAACTGTTTTTT.

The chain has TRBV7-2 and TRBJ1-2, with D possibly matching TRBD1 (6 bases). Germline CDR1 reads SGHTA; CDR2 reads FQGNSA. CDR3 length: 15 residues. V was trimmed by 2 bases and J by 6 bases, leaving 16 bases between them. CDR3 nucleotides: TGTGCCAGCAGCTTAAGGGGCCGGAAGGGGGATGGCTACACCTTC. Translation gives CASSLRGRKGDGYTF.

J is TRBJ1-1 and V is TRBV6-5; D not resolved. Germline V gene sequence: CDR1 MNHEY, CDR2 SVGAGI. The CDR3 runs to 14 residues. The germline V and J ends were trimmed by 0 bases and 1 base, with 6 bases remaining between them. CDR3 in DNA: TGTGCCAGCAGTTACTCAGGCGGGAACACTGAAGCTTTCTTT. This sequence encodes CASSYSGGNTEAFF.

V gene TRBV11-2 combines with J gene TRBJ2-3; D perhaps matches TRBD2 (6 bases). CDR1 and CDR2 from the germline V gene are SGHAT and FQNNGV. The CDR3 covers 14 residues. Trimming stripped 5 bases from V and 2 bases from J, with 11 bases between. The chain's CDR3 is CASSPTGDTDTQYF. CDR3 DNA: TGTGCCAGCAGCCCGACGGGGGACACAGATACGCAGTATTTT.

CDR3 protein: CAWNQRGSTDTQYF. The DNA for the CDR3 is TGTGCCTGGAATCAACGGGGGAGCACAGATACGCAGTATTTT. The chain couples TRBV30 to TRBJ2-3; possible D gene TRBD2, 6 bases. Trimming took 4 bases from V and 0 from J, leaving 11 bases between them. This CDR3 contains 14 residues. Germline CDR1 is GTSNPN and CDR2 is SVGIG (reference sequence).

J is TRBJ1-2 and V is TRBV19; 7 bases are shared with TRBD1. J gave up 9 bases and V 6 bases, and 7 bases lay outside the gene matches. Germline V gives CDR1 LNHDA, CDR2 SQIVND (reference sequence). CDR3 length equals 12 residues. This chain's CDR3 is CASSGTVASYTF. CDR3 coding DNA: TGTGCCAGTAGCGGGACAGTCGCAAGCTACACCTTC.

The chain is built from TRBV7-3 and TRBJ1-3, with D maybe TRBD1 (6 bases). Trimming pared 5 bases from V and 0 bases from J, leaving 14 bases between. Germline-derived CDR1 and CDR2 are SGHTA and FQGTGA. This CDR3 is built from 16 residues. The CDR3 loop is CASSLLPQGSGNTIYF. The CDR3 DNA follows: TGTGCCAGCAGCCTACTACCACAGGGCTCTGGAAACACCATATATTTT.

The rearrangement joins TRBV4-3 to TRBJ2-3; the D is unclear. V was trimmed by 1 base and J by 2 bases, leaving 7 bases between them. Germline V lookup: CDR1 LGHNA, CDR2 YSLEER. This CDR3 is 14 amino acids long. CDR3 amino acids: CASSQGQFTDTQYF. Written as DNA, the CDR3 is TGCGCCAGCAGCCAAGGGCAGTTCACAGATACGCAGTATTTT.

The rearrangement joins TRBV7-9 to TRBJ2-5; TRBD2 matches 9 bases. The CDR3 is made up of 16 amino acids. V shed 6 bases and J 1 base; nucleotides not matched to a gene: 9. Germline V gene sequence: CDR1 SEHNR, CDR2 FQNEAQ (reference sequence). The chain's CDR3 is CASRSLGGGGQETQYF. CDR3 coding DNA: TGTGCCAGCAGATCTCTCGGCGGGGGGGGCCAAGAGACCCAGTACTTC.

CDR3 sequence reads: CASSLVRGLEQYF. The DNA for the CDR3 is TGTGCCAGCAGCTTGGTCAGGGGGCTTGAGCAGTACTTC. The V call is TRBV13, the J call TRBJ2-7; TRBD1 agrees at 8 bases. CDR3 size: 13 residues. V was pared by 3 bases and J by 7 bases, with 5 bases of the junction left unmatched. Germline V gene sequence: CDR1 PRHDT, CDR2 FYEKMQ (reference sequence). Full variable domain (remainder filled in from reference TRBV13 and TRBJ2-7): AAGVIQSPRHLIKEKRETATLKCYPIPRHDTVYWYQQGPGQDPQFLISFYEKMQSDKGSIPDRFSAQQFSDYHSELNMSSLELGDSALYFCASSLVRGLEQYFGPGTRLTVT.

CDR3 DNA: TGTGCCTGGAGTATTGGGGCGACTGAAGCTTTCTTT. Protein: CAWSIGATEAFF. This sequence joins TRBV30 and TRBJ1-1; a possible D gene is TRBD1 (5 bases). Germline assignment: CDR1 GTSNPN and CDR2 SVGIG (reference sequence). This CDR3 has 12 amino acids. The V and J ends lost 2 bases and 5 bases respectively, with 9 bases between them.

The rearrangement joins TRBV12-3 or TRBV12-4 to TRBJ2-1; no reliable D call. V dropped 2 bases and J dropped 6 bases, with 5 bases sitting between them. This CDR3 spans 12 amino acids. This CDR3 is CASSLSGNEQFF. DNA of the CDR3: TGTGCCAGCAGTTTATCGGGCAATGAGCAGTTCTTC.

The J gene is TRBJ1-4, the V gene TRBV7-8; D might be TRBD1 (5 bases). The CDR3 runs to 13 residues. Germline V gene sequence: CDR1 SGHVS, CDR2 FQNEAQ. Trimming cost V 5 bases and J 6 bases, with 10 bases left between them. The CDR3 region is CASSPRVDEKLFF. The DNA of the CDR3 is TGTGCCAGCAGCCCCAGGGTAGATGAAAAACTGTTTTTT.

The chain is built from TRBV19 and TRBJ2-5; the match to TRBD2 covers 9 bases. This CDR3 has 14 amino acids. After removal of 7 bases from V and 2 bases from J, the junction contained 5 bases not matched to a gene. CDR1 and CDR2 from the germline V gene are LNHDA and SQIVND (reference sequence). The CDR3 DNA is TGTGCCAGTACCAAAAGCGGGGGGCAAGAGACCCAGTACTTC. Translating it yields CASTKSGGQETQYF.

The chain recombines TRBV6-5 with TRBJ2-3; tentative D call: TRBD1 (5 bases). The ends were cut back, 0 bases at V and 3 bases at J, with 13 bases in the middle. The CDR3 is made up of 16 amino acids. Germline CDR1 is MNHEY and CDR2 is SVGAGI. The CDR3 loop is CASSYSGALVTDTQYF. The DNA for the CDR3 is TGTGCCAGCAGTTACTCAGGGGCTCTTGTGACAGATACGCAGTATTTT.

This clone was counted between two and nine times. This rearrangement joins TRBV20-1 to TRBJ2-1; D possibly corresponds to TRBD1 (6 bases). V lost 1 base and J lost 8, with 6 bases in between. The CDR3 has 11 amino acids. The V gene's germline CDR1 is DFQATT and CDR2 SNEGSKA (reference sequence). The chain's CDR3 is CSARAGDEQFF. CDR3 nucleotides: TGCAGTGCTAGAGCAGGGGATGAGCAGTTCTTC.

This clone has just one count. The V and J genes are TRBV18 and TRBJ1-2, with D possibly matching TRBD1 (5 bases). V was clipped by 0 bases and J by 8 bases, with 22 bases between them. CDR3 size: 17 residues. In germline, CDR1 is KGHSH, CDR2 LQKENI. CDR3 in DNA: TGTGCCAGCTCACCACCAAATCAGGGCAGAGATAATCCGGGCTACACCTTC. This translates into CASSPPNQGRDNPGYTF.

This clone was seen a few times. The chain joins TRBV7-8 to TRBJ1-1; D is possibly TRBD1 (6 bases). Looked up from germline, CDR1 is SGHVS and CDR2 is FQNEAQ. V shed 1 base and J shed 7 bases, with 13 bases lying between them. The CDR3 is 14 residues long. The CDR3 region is CASSLEQGGVEAFF. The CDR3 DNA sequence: TGTGCCAGCAGCTTAGAACAGGGCGGAGTTGAAGCTTTCTTT.

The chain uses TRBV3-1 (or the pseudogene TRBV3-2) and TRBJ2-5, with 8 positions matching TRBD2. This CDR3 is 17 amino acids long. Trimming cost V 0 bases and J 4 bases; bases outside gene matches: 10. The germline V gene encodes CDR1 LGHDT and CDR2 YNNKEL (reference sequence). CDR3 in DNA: TGTGCCAGCAGCCAAGACGGGACTTTAGCGGGGCGAGAGACCCAGTACTTC. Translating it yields CASSQDGTLAGRETQYF.

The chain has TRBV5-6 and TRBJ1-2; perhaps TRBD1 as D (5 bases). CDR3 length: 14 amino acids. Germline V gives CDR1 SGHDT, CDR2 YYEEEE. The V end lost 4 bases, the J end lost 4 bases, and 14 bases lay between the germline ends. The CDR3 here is CASSLGALSYGYTF. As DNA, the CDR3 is TGTGCCAGCAGCCTAGGGGCGCTTTCCTATGGCTACACCTTC.

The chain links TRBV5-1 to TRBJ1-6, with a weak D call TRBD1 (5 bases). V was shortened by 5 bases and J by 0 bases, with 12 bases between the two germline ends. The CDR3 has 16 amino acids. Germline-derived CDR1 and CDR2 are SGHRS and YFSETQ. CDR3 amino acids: CASSVGGSSYNSPLHF. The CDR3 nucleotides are TGCGCCAGCAGTGTGGGGGGGAGCTCCTATAATTCACCCCTCCACTTT.

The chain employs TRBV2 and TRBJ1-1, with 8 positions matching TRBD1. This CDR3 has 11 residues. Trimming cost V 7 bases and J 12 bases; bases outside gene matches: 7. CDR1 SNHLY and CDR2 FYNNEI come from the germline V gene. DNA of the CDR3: TGTGCCAGCACCCCAGGGGGCTGGCCTTTCTTT. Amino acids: CASTPGGWPFF.